The next 9 T cell receptor beta chains were all read from a single sample in a study of beta chain features in type 1 diabetes. Expressed TCRB transcripts got sequenced, as all isolated RNA was reverse transcribed. Data came from immunoSEQ multiplex PCR; TCRdb stores just in-frame clones and leaves some out. The data show 200,000 to 300,000 clones, approximately 10% seen once. No cognate antigen is known for these TCRs. Broader study findings: Patients with Type 1 diabetes showed moderately but significantly shorter TCRB CDR3s in all four CD4+ subsets.

Sequencing was performed on naive CD4+ T cells from blood. These receptors were taken from a man under 40 with type 1 diabetes.

The genes are TRBV2 and TRBJ2-5, with D tentatively TRBD1 (5 bases). V was cut by 4 bases and J by 2 bases, with 5 bases left in between. This CDR3 contains 12 residues. The germline V gene has CDR1 SNHLY and CDR2 FYNNEI. The CDR3 region is CASSAGQETQYF. CDR3 bases: TGTGCCAGCAGTGCAGGGCAAGAGACCCAGTACTTC.

The chain joins TRBV2 to TRBJ2-3; 9 nucleotides line up with TRBD2. CDR1 is SNHLY, CDR2 FYNNEI, per germline. CDR3 length: 16 amino acids. J was trimmed by 3 bases and V by 0 bases; bases with no gene match: 4. The CDR3 reads CASSEAQTSGTDTQYF. The CDR3 nucleotides read TGTGCCAGCAGTGAAGCGCAAACTAGCGGGACAGATACGCAGTATTTT.

This clone was seen a few times. The chain has TRBV29-1 and TRBJ2-1; possible D gene TRBD1, 5 bases. The CDR3 runs 15 residues. Deletions cut 8 bases from V and 10 bases from J, with 27 bases between. Germline CDR1 reads SQVTM; CDR2 reads ANQGSEA. The CDR3, as DNA: TGCAGCACCAAGCTACTCCAGGGTAGCTTGAACGAGCAGTTCTTC. Translation gives CSTKLLQGSLNEQFF.

This clone was detected a few times. V usage is TRBV19 and J usage is TRBJ2-7, with 9 positions matching TRBD1. Germline loops: CDR1 LNHDA, CDR2 SQIVND (reference sequence). V lost 8 bases, J lost 4 bases, and 9 bases stayed unmatched. This CDR3 is built from 14 residues. This chain's CDR3 is CASSPGQGVYEQYF. Written as DNA, the CDR3 is TGTGCCAGTTCTCCGGGACAGGGTGTATACGAGCAGTACTTC. The whole variable domain, filled in from reference TRBV19 and TRBJ2-7, reads DGGITQSPKYLFRKEGQNVTLSCEQNLNHDAMYWYRQDPGQGLRLIYYSQIVNDFQKGDIAEGYSVSREKKESFPLTVTSAQKNPTAFYLCASSPGQGVYEQYFGPGTRLTVT.

In its sample, this clone was seen a few times. The chain couples TRBV14 to TRBJ1-2; D is perhaps TRBD1 (6 bases). CDR1 is SGHDN and CDR2 is FVKESK in the germline V gene. V shed 4 bases and J shed 3 bases, with 18 bases lying between them. The CDR3 sequence is 16 residues long. The CDR3 sequence is CASSPAAPGVDYGYTF. The CDR3 nucleotides are TGTGCCAGCAGCCCGGCGGCACCAGGGGTGGACTATGGCTACACCTTC.

The CDR3 here is CASSPTGPSYEQYF. The CDR3 coding sequence is TGCGCCAGCAGCCCGACAGGGCCTTCCTACGAGCAGTACTTC. The chain carries TRBV5-1 and TRBJ2-7, with 7 bases that match TRBD1. Germline loops: CDR1 SGHRS, CDR2 YFSETQ. V lost 4 bases, J lost 1 base, and 5 bases stayed unmatched. CDR3 size: 14 residues.

The chain combines TRBV7-9 with TRBJ2-3; D possibly corresponds to TRBD1 (6 bases). The length of the CDR3 is 14 residues. The V gene lost 5 bases and the J gene lost 2 bases, with 11 bases spanning the gap. Germline loops: CDR1 SEHNR, CDR2 FQNEAQ (reference sequence). CDR3 bases: TGTGCCAGCAGCATTGGACAGCCCACAGATACGCAGTATTTT. Residues: CASSIGQPTDTQYF. Full variable domain (remainder filled in from reference TRBV7-9 and TRBJ2-3): DTGVSQNPRHKITKRGQNVTFRCDPISEHNRLYWYRQTLGQGPEFLTYFQNEAQLEKSRLLSDRFSAERPKGSFSTLEIQRTEQGDSAMYLCASSIGQPTDTQYFGPGTRLTVL.

The chain joins TRBV5-1 to TRBJ1-1; no reliable D call. CDR3 length: 14 residues. The germline V gene encodes CDR1 SGHRS and CDR2 YFSETQ. Trimming took off 4 bases at V and 6 bases at J, with 16 bases between the two ends. CDR3: CASSPPGSSAEAFF. In DNA form, the CDR3 reads TGCGCCAGCAGCCCTCCCGGGTCCTCAGCTGAAGCTTTCTTT.

The chain couples TRBV19 to TRBJ2-7; D not resolved. The V gene's germline CDR1 is LNHDA and CDR2 SQIVND (reference sequence). The CDR3 runs to 13 residues. V lost 4 bases, J lost 0 bases, and 7 bases lay in between. CDR3 nucleotide sequence: TGTGCCAGTAGTAAAGAGAGCTCCTACGAGCAGTACTTC. The encoded protein is CASSKESSYEQYF. The complete variable domain, with remaining parts taken from reference TRBV19 and TRBJ2-7, reads DGGITQSPKYLFRKEGQNVTLSCEQNLNHDAMYWYRQDPGQGLRLIYYSQIVNDFQKGDIAEGYSVSREKKESFPLTVTSAQKNPTAFYLCASSKESSYEQYFGPGTRLTVT.